This section outlines one T cell receptor (beta chain) sequence together with its context. Antigen specificity is unknown. Primers included in the PCR were 60 Vbeta and 13 Jbeta primers. Sequencing was performed with immunoSEQ multiplex PCR; in TCRdb, only in-frame clones are kept and a portion is missing. This table has tens of thousands of clones, roughly 78% appearing once. The sample comes from a study of cytomegalovirus exposure and HLA in healthy donors. Background on the study: The study's early data release held about 85 million unique TCRs from HLA-typed donors. Study observations and caveats: Reportedly, cytomegalovirus status was diagnosed with high sensitivity and specificity.

Germline V CDR1 and CDR2: LNHNV, YYDKDF (reference sequence). V lost 6 bases, J lost 0 bases, and 2 bases stayed unmatched. The CDR3 is 14 residues long. This receptor was taken from a woman in her 40s in good health and CMV-seropositive. Sequencing used PBMCs. The V and J genes are TRBV15 and TRBJ1-2; TRBD1 matches at 9 bases. The CDR3 region has the DNA TGTGCCACCAGTCGGACAGGGGCTAACTATGGCTACACCTTC. Translating it yields CATSRTGANYGYTF.